This T cell receptor (beta chain) was captured by sequencing in a study of early T cells in non-severe SARS-CoV-2 infection. Turning to the study itself: From unsorted whole blood, bulk RNA was sequenced, and the chains remained unpaired. Study-wide points: Comparison of clonotypes with VDJdb favored anti-spike CD8 responses while missing private and CD4 specificities.

Unique molecular identifiers (one per individual cDNA molecule) were attached. In TCRdb, the 5' RACE reads were re-called with MiXCR into one record per CDR3 protein. The sample gives around 60,000 distinct CDR3 sequences, roughly 10% of which show up once; approximately 9% is in the top ten. This clonotype was picked up many times. Antigen specificity is unknown. The receptor comes from an adult who was a healthcare worker with PCR-confirmed SARS-CoV-2 infection or an uninfected control (not recorded which). The specimen was whole blood.

This CDR3 is CATRTGEGNQPQHF. The CDR3 DNA reads TGTGCCACGAGGACAGGGGAGGGCAATCAGCCCCAGCATTTT. The chain is built from TRBV10-3 and TRBJ1-5, with 9 nucleotides matching TRBD1. The germline gives CDR1 ENHRY, CDR2 SYGVKD. V trimming: 10 bases; J trimming: 2 bases; junction bases outside the gene matches: 6. This CDR3 is 14 amino acids long.